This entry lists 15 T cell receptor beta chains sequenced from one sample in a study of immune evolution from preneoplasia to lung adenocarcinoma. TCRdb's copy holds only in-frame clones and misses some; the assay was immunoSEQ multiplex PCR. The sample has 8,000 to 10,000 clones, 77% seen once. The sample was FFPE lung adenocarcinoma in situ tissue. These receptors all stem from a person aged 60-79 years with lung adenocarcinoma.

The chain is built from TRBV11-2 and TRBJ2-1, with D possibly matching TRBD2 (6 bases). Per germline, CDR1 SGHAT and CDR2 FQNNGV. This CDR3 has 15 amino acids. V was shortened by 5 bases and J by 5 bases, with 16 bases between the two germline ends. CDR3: CASSQRPSEDNEQFF. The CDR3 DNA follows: TGTGCCAGCAGCCAACGCCCTAGCGAAGACAATGAGCAGTTCTTC.

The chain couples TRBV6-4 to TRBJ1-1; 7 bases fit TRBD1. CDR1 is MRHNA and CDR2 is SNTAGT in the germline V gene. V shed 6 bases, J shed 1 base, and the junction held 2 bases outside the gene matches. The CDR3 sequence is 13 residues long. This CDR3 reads CASRDRANTEAFF. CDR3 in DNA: TGTGCCAGCAGAGACAGGGCGAACACTGAAGCTTTCTTT.

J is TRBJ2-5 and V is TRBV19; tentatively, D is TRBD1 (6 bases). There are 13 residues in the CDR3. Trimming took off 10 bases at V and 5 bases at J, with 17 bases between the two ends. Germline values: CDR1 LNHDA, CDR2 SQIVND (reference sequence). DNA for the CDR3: TGTGCCACCGCCCGACAGGTGGGCGAGACCCAGTACTTC. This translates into CATARQVGETQYF.

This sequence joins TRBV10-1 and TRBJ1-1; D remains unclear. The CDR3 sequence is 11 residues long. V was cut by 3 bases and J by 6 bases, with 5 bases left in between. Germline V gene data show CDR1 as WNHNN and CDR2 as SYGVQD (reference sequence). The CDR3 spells CASSDGPEAFF. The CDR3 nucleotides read TGCGCCAGCAGTGACGGTCCTGAAGCTTTCTTT.

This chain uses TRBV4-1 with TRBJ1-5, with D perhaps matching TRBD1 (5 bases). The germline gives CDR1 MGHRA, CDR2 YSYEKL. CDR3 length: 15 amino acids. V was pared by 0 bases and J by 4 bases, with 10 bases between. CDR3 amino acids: CASSQDPRVNQPQHF. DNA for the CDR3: TGCGCCAGCAGCCAAGATCCCAGGGTGAATCAGCCCCAGCATTTT.

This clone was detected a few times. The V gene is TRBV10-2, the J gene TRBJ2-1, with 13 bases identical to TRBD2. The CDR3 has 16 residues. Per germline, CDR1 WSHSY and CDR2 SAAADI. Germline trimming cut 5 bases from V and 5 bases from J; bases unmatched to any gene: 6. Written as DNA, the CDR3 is TGCGCCAGCAGTTTCGGGACTAGCGGGGCACACAATGAGCAGTTCTTC. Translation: CASSFGTSGAHNEQFF.

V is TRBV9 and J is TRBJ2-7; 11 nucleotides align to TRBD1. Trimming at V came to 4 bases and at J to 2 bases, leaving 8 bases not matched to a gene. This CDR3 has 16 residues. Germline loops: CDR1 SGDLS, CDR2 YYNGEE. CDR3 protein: CASSPRGQGATYEQYF. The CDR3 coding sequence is TGTGCCAGCAGCCCGCGAGGACAGGGGGCTACCTACGAGCAGTACTTC. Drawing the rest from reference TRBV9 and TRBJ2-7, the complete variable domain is DSGVTQTPKHLITATGQRVTLRCSPRSGDLSVYWYQQSLDQGLQFLIQYYNGEERAKGNILERFSAQQFPDLHSELNLSSLELGDSALYFCASSPRGQGATYEQYFGPGTRLTVT.

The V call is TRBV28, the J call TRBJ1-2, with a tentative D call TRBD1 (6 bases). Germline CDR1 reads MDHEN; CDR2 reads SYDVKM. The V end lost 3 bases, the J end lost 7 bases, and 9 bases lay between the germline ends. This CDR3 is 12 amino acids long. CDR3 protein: CASSFGGLGYTF. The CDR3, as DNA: TGTGCCAGCAGTTTCGGGGGGCTTGGCTACACCTTC.

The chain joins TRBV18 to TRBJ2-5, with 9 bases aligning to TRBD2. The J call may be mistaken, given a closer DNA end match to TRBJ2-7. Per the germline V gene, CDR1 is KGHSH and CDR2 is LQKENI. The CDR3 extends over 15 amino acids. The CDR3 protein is CASSLEPSGAYEQYF. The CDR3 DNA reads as TGTGCCAGCTCCCTCGAACCTAGCGGGGCCTACGAGCAGTACTTC.

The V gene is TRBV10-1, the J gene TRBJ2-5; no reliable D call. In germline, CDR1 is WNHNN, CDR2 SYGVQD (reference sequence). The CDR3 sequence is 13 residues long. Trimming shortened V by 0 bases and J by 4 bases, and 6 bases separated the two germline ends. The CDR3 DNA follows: TGCGCCAGCAGTGAGTCCCTGGGAGAGACCCAGTACTTC. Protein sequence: CASSESLGETQYF.

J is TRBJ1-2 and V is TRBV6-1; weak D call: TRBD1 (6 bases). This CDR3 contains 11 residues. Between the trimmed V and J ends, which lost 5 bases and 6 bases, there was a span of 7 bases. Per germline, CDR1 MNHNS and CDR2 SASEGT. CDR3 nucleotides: TGTGCCAGCAGTAACAGGGATGGCTACACCTTC. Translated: CASSNRDGYTF.

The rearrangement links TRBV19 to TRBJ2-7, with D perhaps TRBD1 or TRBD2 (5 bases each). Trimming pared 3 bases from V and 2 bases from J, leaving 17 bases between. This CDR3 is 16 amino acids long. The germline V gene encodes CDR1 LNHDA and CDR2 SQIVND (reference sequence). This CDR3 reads CASSMKGRVATYEQYF. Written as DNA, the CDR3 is TGTGCCAGTAGTATGAAGGGGAGAGTCGCTACCTACGAGCAGTACTTC.

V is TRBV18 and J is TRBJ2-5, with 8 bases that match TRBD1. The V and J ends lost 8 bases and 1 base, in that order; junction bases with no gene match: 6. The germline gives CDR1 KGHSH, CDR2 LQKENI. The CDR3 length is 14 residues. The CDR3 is CASSYRGAQETQYF. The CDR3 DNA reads TGTGCCAGCAGCTACAGGGGGGCCCAAGAGACCCAGTACTTC.

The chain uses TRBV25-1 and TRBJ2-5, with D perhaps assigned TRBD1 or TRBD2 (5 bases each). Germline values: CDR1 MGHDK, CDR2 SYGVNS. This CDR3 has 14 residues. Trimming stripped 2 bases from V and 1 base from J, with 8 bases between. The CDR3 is CASSEPGTQETQYF. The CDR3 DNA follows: TGTGCCAGCAGTGAACCCGGGACCCAAGAGACCCAGTACTTC.

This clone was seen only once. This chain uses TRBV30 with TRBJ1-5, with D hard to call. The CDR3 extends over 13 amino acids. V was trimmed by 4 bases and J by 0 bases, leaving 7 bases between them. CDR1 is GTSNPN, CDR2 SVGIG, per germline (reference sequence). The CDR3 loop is CAWTPDSNQPQHF. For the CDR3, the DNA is TGTGCCTGGACTCCGGATAGCAATCAGCCCCAGCATTTT.